This T cell receptor beta chain was obtained from a study of cytomegalovirus exposure and HLA in healthy donors. The V gene lost 2 bases and the J gene lost 7 bases, with 11 bases spanning the gap. The CDR3 consists of 14 residues. Per the germline V gene, CDR1 is MGHDK and CDR2 is SYGVNS. Primers included in the PCR were 60 Vbeta and 13 Jbeta primers. This table comes from immunoSEQ multiplex PCR, and its TCRdb copy is limited to in-frame clones, with some not included. The sample includes 180,000 or so clones, roughly 79% of them seen just once. The receptor's source is a woman in her twenties or thirties in good health and CMV-seropositive. The V call is TRBV25-1, the J call TRBJ2-2; D may be TRBD1 (5 bases). Sequenced material: PBMCs. The CDR3 loop reads CASSENRQIGELFF. The DNA for the CDR3 is TGTGCCAGCAGTGAAAATCGACAGATCGGGGAGCTGTTTTTT.